Sequencing of this TCR beta chain was carried out in a study of cytomegalovirus exposure and HLA in healthy donors. General study results and limits: A later analysis reportedly identified an Asian-associated ancestry cluster as carrying fewer N-insertions than the roughly 600-donor mean. Certain sequence variants were highly shared and formed a cluster, and this cluster was likely a sequencing artifact. Later genetic work tied a missense DCLRE1C variant to beta-chain V and J trimming.

On this clone itself: Its antigen is currently unknown.

The PCR contained 60 Vbeta and 13 Jbeta primers. Generated by immunoSEQ multiplex PCR, the TCRdb table keeps only in-frame clones and is missing some. The sample lists about 150,000 clones; about two thirds were seen once. The CDR3 extends over 14 amino acids. V shed 4 bases and J shed 4 bases, with 11 bases lying between them. In germline, CDR1 is MGHRA, CDR2 YSYEKL. This receptor was identified in a woman aged 55 to 70 in good health and CMV-seropositive. The chain couples TRBV4-1 to TRBJ1-3, with a tentative D call TRBD1 (6 bases). Sequenced material: PBMCs. The CDR3 reads CASSLGALGNTIYF. In DNA form, the CDR3 reads TGCGCCAGCAGCCTGGGGGCGTTGGGAAACACCATATATTTT.